These 6 T cell receptor beta chains came from one sample sequenced in a study of monozygotic twins with cystic fibrosis. Using immunoSEQ multiplex PCR, the repertoire was profiled, and TCRdb retains in-frame clones only, with some absent. The repertoire holds over 30,000 clones, with roughly three fifths as singletons. The sequenced material came from blood. All receptors derive from a girl aged 5-17 years with cystic fibrosis.

The rearrangement joins TRBV18 to TRBJ2-5, with 12 bases matching TRBD2. This CDR3 is built from 16 residues. Losses at the gene ends were 0 bases for V and 4 bases for J; bases not matched to a gene: 3. CDR1 is KGHSH and CDR2 is LQKENI in the germline V gene. The CDR3, as DNA: TGTGCCAGCTCACCACCGACTAGCGGGAGTAGAGAGACCCAGTACTTC. Its protein product is CASSPPTSGSRETQYF.

CDR3 residues: CSVGGRAYNEQFF. For the CDR3, the DNA is TGCAGCGTAGGTGGGAGGGCCTACAATGAGCAGTTCTTC. The rearrangement links TRBV29-1 to TRBJ2-1; 7 bases fit TRBD2. Looked up from germline, CDR1 is SQVTM and CDR2 is ANQGSEA. J lost 2 bases, V lost 6 bases, and 4 bases had no gene match. This CDR3 comprises 13 residues.

The chain has TRBV6-7 and TRBJ1-3, with TRBD1 identical over 8 bases. Being an ORF, TRBV6-7 has a function that is uncertain. CDR3 size: 21 residues. Losses at the gene ends were 7 bases for V and 4 bases for J; bases not matched to a gene: 27. CDR3 amino acids: CASNQGQKDRVCGHIGNTIYF. The CDR3 bases are TGTGCCAGCAACCAAGGCCAGAAGGACAGGGTTTGCGGACATATAGGAAACACCATATATTTT.

This clone has only a few counts. V is TRBV30 and J is TRBJ1-4, with D unresolved. Deletions cut 3 bases from V and 2 bases from J, with 10 bases between. The CDR3 loop spans 14 amino acids. Germline V gives CDR1 GTSNPN, CDR2 SVGIG (reference sequence). The CDR3 nucleotides are TGTGCCTGGAGGAGAGGAGTTACTAATGAAAAACTGTTTTTT. Its translation is CAWRRGVTNEKLFF.

V is TRBV27 and J is TRBJ1-5; the D gene is possibly TRBD1 (5 bases). V was shortened by 6 bases and J by 0 bases, with 15 bases between the two germline ends. CDR1 is MNHEY, CDR2 SMNVEV, per germline (reference sequence). The length of the CDR3 is 16 residues. This CDR3 is CASSPEGTYSNQPQHF. The CDR3 nucleotides read TGTGCCAGCAGCCCGGAGGGGACCTATAGCAATCAGCCCCAGCATTTT.

The chain combines TRBV19 with TRBJ1-5, with D possibly being TRBD1 (5 bases). Germline CDR1 is LNHDA and CDR2 is SQIVND (reference sequence). V was shortened by 4 bases and J by 4 bases, with 11 bases between the two germline ends. This CDR3 comprises 14 residues. CDR3 sequence: CASSTTRTNQPQHF. As DNA, the CDR3 is TGTGCCAGTAGTACCACAAGGACAAATCAGCCCCAGCATTTT.